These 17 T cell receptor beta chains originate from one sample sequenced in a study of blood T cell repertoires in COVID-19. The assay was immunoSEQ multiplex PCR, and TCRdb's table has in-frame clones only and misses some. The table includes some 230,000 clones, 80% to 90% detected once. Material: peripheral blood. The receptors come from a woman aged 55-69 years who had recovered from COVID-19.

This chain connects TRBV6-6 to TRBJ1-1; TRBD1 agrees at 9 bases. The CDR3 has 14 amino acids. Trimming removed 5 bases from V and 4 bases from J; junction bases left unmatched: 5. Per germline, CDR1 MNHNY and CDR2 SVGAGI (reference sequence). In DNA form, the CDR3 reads TGTGCCAGCAGTCCCGGGACAGGGCTCACTGAAGCTTTCTTT. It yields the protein CASSPGTGLTEAFF.

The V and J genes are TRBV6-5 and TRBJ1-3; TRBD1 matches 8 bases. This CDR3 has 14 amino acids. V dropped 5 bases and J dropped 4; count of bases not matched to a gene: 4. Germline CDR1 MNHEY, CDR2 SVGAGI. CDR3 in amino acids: CASSRTGYGNTIYF. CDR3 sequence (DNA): TGTGCCAGCAGTCGGACAGGGTACGGAAACACCATATATTTT.

The CDR3 sequence is CASSQPPGYEQYF. The DNA of the CDR3 is TGCGCCAGCAGCCAGCCACCGGGCTACGAGCAGTACTTC. The V call is TRBV4-1, the J call TRBJ2-7; D remains unclear. Trimming took 3 bases from V and 3 from J, leaving 9 bases between them. Germline lookup yields CDR1 MGHRA and CDR2 YSYEKL. This CDR3 is built from 13 residues.

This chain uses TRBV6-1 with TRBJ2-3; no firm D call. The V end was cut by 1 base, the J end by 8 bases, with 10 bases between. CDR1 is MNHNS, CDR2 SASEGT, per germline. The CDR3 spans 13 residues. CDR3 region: CASSEELRATQYF. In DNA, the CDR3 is TGTGCCAGCAGTGAAGAGCTGCGCGCTACGCAGTATTTT.

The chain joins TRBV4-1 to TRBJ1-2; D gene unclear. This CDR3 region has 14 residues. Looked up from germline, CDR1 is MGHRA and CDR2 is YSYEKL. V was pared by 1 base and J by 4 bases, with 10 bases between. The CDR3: CASSQGQPRYGYTF. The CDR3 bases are TGCGCCAGCAGCCAAGGACAACCCCGCTATGGCTACACCTTC.

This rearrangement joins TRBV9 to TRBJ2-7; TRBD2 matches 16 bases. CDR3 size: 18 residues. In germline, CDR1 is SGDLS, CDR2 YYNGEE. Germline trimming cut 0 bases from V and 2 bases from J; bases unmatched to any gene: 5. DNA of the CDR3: TGTGCCAGCAGCGTAGGCCCTGGGACTAGCGGGGGGGCCTACGAGCAGTACTTC. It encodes CASSVGPGTSGGAYEQYF.

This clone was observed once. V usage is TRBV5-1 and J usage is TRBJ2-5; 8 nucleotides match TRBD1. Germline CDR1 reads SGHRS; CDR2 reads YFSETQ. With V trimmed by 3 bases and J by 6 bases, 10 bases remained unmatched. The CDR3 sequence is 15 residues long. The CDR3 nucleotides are TGCGCCAGCAGCTCCACCGGGACAGGAGAAAAGACCCAGTACTTC. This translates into CASSSTGTGEKTQYF. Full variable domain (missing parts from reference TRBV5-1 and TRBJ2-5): KAGVTQTPRYLIKTRGQQVTLSCSPISGHRSVSWYQQTPGQGLQFLFEYFSETQRNKGNFPGRFSGRQFSNSRSEMNVSTLELGDSALYLCASSSTGTGEKTQYFGPGTRLLVL.

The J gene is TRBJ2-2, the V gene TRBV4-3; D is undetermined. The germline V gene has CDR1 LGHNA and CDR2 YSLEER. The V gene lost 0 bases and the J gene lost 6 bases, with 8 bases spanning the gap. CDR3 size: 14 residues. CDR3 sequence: CASSQDVRPGELFF. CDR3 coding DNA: TGCGCCAGCAGCCAAGATGTCAGGCCCGGGGAGCTGTTTTTT.

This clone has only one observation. In DNA, the CDR3 is TGCAGCGTCTCCCGGGACAGAAAGGGGGAGACCCAGTACTTC. Encoded protein: CSVSRDRKGETQYF. The gene calls are TRBV29-1 and TRBJ2-5; TRBD1 aligns across 7 bases. J lost 5 bases, V lost 6 bases, and 12 bases had no gene match. CDR1 is SQVTM, CDR2 ANQGSEA, per germline. The CDR3 loop spans 14 amino acids.

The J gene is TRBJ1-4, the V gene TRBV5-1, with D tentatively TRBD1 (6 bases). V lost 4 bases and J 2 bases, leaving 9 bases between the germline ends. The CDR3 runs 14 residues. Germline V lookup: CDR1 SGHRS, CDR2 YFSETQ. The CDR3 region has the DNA TGCGCCAGCAGCGGCCAGGGGACTAATGAAAAACTGTTTTTT. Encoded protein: CASSGQGTNEKLFF. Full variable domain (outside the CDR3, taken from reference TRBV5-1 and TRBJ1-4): KAGVTQTPRYLIKTRGQQVTLSCSPISGHRSVSWYQQTPGQGLQFLFEYFSETQRNKGNFPGRFSGRQFSNSRSEMNVSTLELGDSALYLCASSGQGTNEKLFFGSGTQLSVL.

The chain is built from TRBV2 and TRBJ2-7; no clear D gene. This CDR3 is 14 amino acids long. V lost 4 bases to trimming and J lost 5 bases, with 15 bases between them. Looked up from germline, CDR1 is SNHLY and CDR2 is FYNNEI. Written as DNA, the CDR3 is TGTGCCAGCAGTGCTGGCGGCGGCGACGACGAGCAGTACTTC. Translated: CASSAGGGDDEQYF. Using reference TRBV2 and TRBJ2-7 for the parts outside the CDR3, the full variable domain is EPEVTQTPSHQVTQMGQEVILRCVPISNHLYFYWYRQILGQKVEFLVSFYNNEISEKSEIFDDQFSVERPDGSNFTLKIRSTKLEDSAMYFCASSAGGGDDEQYFGPGTRLTVT.

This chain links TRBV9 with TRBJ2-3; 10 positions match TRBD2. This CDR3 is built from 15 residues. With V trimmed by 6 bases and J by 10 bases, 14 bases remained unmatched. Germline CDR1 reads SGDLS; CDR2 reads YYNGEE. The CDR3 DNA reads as TGTGCCAGCACCCCTATTAGCGGGGGGCGGAGGGCGCAGTATTTT. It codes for CASTPISGGRRAQYF.

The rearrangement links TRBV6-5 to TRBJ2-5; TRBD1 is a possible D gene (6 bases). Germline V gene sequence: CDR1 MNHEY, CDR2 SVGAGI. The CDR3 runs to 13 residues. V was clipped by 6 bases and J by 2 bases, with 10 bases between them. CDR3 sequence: CASSRTEQETQYF. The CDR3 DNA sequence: TGTGCCAGCAGCAGGACAGAGCAAGAGACCCAGTACTTC.

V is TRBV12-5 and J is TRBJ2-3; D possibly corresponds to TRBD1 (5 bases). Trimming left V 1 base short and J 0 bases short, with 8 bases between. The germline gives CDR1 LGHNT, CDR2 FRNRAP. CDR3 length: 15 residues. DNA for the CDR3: TGTGCTAGTGGTTTGGGACAGACGAGCACAGATACGCAGTATTTT. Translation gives CASGLGQTSTDTQYF. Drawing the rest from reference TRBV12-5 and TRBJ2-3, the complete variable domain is DARVTQTPRHKVTEMGQEVTMRCQPILGHNTVFWYRQTMMQGLELLAYFRNRAPLDDSGMPKDRFSAEMPDATLATLKIQPSEPRDSAVYFCASGLGQTSTDTQYFGPGTRLTVL.

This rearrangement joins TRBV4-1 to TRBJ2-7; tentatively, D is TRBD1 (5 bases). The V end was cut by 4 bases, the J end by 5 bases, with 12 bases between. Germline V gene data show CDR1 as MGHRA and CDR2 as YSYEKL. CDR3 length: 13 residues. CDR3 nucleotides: TGCGCCAGCAGCCTTGCAGGGCAACACGAGCAGTACTTC. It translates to CASSLAGQHEQYF.

This CDR3 is CASSSLAGSQETQYF. Here the CDR3 DNA reads TGTGCCAGCAGTTCACTAGCGGGGAGCCAAGAGACCCAGTACTTC. The rearrangement uses TRBV6-5 and TRBJ2-5; 10 nucleotides match TRBD2. This CDR3 has 15 amino acids. Per germline, CDR1 MNHEY and CDR2 SVGAGI. The V and J ends lost 4 bases and 1 base, in that order; junction bases with no gene match: 3.

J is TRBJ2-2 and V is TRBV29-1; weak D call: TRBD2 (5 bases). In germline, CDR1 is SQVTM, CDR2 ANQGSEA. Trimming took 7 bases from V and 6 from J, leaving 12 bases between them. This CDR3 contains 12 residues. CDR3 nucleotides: TGCAGCGCGAGGGAGTGGGCCGGGGAGCTGTTTTTT. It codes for CSAREWAGELFF.